This T cell receptor beta chain was captured in a study of OX40 agonist ivuxolimab in advanced cancers. Study-wide findings and caveats: Certain nonresponding patients likewise had low normalized T-cell clonal expansion. In general, CD8+ T cells held more expanded clones than CD4+ did, on average.

This clone was recorded a few times. Its antigen remains unknown. Germline V gives CDR1 SGDLS, CDR2 YYNGEE. With 0 bases removed from V and 2 bases from J, the gap between germline ends came to 14 bases. This CDR3 spans 17 amino acids. Peripheral blood came from all dose cohorts at three timepoints. Measured with immunoSEQ multiplex PCR; TCRdb has only the in-frame clones, and not every one. The table records roughly 86,000 clones, 75% to 90% of them present only once. The chain combines TRBV9 with TRBJ1-4; D may be TRBD1 (6 bases). This material consisted of CD4+ or CD8+ T cells sorted from blood, taken in a trial of the OX40 agonist ivuxolimab. This TCR came from an adult with an advanced solid tumor such as melanoma, head and neck, liver or kidney cancer. The CDR3 DNA follows: TGTGCCAGCAGCGTAGAAGACAGGTCGTTTACTAATGAAAAACTGTTTTTT. The encoded protein is CASSVEDRSFTNEKLFF.